This entry features one T cell receptor (beta chain) sequence. Antigen unknown. These data are taken from a study of blood T cells in healthy people across ages. Overall study findings and caveats: Per million T cells, TCR beta diversity dropped roughly linearly as age increased.

PCR was performed a second time for 7 to 11 cycles using a sample-barcoded 5' primer and a J-beta primer mix. Each CDR3 protein is one row after TCRdb ran MiXCR on the 5' RACE reads. In the table there are roughly 1,300,000 distinct CDR3 sequences, 59% of which are singletons. The clonotype comes from a man between 18 and 35 years old in good health. The material sequenced was blood.

CDR3 sequence (DNA): TGTGCCAGCAGTTTATTGGGCGGGGGGGAGCAGTTCTTC. It specifies CASSLLGGGEQFF. The chain joins TRBV27 to TRBJ2-1; 8 positions agree with TRBD2. The V gene's germline CDR1 is MNHEY and CDR2 SMNVEV (reference sequence). This CDR3 has 13 amino acids. With V trimmed by 1 base and J by 10 bases, 3 bases remained unmatched.